This is a list of T cell receptor beta chains from one sample in a study of T cell responses to AZD1222 COVID-19 vaccine. The table came from immunoSEQ multiplex PCR; TCRdb's copy has only in-frame clones and leaves some out. The sample contains 100,000 to 150,000 clones, approximately 88% of which appear only once. Source: peripheral blood, taken on day 0 of AZD1222 vaccination. The receptor set was obtained from an adult in good health. Both conserved end residues are part of each CDR3. The D gene is left open where the match is weak. Size tells how often a clone was seen (once, few, many) or the class of an expanded clone, and some rows leave it out.

clone size	D gene	J gene	V gene	CDR3 DNA	CDR3 protein
-	-	TRBJ2-5	TRBV15	TGTGCCACCAGCCGATTTCTCGGCAGATCCGGAGAGACCCAGTACTTC	CATSRFLGRSGETQYF
-	-	TRBJ2-7	TRBV12-2	TGTGCAAGTCGCCCACTAGCGCCAATCTGCGATGAGCAGTACTTC	CASRPLAPICDEQYF
-	-	TRBJ2-4	TRBV28	TGTGCCAGCAGTTGGGGGGGCTTTGCGTACTTC	CASSWGGFAYF
-	TRBD1	TRBJ2-7	TRBV6-5	TGTGCCAAACCGGGAAGGGACAGGGACTACGAGCAGTACTTC	CAKPGRDRDYEQYF
-	-	TRBJ2-7	TRBV10-1	TGCGCCAGCAGTGAGTCGATAGGAGCGGGTCTATTGCACGGACCCGGGAACGAGCAGTACTTC	CASSESIGAGLLHGPGNEQYF
-	TRBD1	TRBJ1-5	TRBV2	TGTGCCAGCAGTGAAGTTCAGGGGGCGGCCCAGCCCCAGCATTTT	CASSEVQGAAQPQHF
-	-	TRBJ2-3	TRBV27	TGTGCCAGCAGTTTATACAGAGACACAGATACGCAGTATTTT	CASSLYRDTDTQYF
-	-	TRBJ1-5	TRBV28	TGTGCCAGCAGCTACCGCCCGGGGCAGCCCCAGCATTTT	CASSYRPGQPQHF
-	-	TRBJ2-2	TRBV6-1	TGTGCCAGCAGTGAAGGGACCACCGGGGAGCTGTTTTTT	CASSEGTTGELFF
-	-	TRBJ2-2	TRBV9	TGTGCCAGCAGCGTAGATTTTTTACCCACCGGGGAGCTGTTTTTT	CASSVDFLPTGELFF
few	-	TRBJ1-2	TRBV29-1	TGCAGCACTTGGGACCCTTGGAATGGCTACACCTTC	CSTWDPWNGYTF
-	TRBD1	TRBJ1-1	TRBV6-5	TGTGCCAGCAGTCTCCGGGACAGCAATATTGAAGCTTTCTTT	CASSLRDSNIEAFF
-	-	TRBJ2-7	TRBV4-1	TGCGCCAGCAGCCAAGGAGGCCCCGAGGGTAGGTCCTACGAGCAGTACTTC	CASSQGGPEGRSYEQYF
-	-	TRBJ1-1	TRBV6-5	TGTGCCAGCAGTCCGATACAGGTCCATAAAGGAGCTTTCTTT	CASSPIQVHKGAFF
-	-	TRBJ2-7	TRBV7-9	TGTGCCAGCAGCGGACACACTGAAACCGGCCGGATCTACGAGCAGTACTTC	CASSGHTETGRIYEQYF
-	-	TRBJ2-7	TRBV5-1	TGCGCCAGCAGCCTCCGGGACGGGCCCTACGAGCAGTACTTC	CASSLRDGPYEQYF
-	-	TRBJ2-7	TRBV5-4	TGTGCCAGCAGCTGGGGGGTGGGAGGCGAGCAGTACTTC	CASSWGVGGEQYF
-	TRBD1	TRBJ1-1	TRBV5-6	TGTGCCAGCAGCTTTGGACAGGGGGCAAATTATTTAACTGAAGCTTTCTTT	CASSFGQGANYLTEAFF
-	-	TRBJ2-3	TRBV9	TGTGCCAGCAGCGTAGTAGAATGGTCAGATACGCAGTATTTT	CASSVVEWSDTQYF
-	TRBD2	TRBJ2-1	TRBV19	TGTGCCAGTAGTAATCTAGCGGGAAGTTACAATGAGCAGTTCTTC	CASSNLAGSYNEQFF
-	-	TRBJ2-5	TRBV6-5	TGTGCCAGCAGGCCGGCATGGGGGGTTGAGACCCAGTACTTC	CASRPAWGVETQYF
-	-	TRBJ2-3	TRBV7-8	TGTGCCAGCAGCTTAGCGTACTCAGATACGCAGTATTTT	CASSLAYSDTQYF
-	-	TRBJ1-2	TRBV4-3	TGCGCCAGCAGCCGGGGCGCGGGACAAATTAACTATGGCTACACCTTC	CASSRGAGQINYGYTF
-	-	TRBJ1-1	TRBV6-5	TGTGCCACCCGGGTCCTCACTGAAGCTTTCTTT	CATRVLTEAFF
few	-	TRBJ1-4	TRBV6-2/TRBV6-3	TGTGCCAGCAGCTTTCCGCCTCAGGACGCAACTAATGAAAAACTGTTTTTT	CASSFPPQDATNEKLFF
-	TRBD2	TRBJ2-7	TRBV7-2	TGTGCCAGCAGCCTAGAACTAGCGGGAAGTAACTACGAGCAGTACTTC	CASSLELAGSNYEQYF
-	TRBD2	TRBJ2-5	TRBV19	TGTGCCAGTAGTATAGGGACTAGAGCTCAAGAGACCCAGTACTTC	CASSIGTRAQETQYF
-	TRBD2	TRBJ2-7	TRBV14	TGTGCCAGCAGCCAAGATCGTGCGGGAGAACGGGTTTATGGCCACGAGCAGTACTTC	CASSQDRAGERVYGHEQYF
-	TRBD1	TRBJ2-7	TRBV28	TGTGCCAGCAGTTTGGCGCAGGGGGCGAACGAGCAGTACTTC	CASSLAQGANEQYF
-	-	TRBJ1-5	TRBV20-1	TGCAGTGCTAGTTTCCAGGGAGGGAATCAGCCCCAGCATTTT	CSASFQGGNQPQHF
-	-	TRBJ1-6	TRBV5-6	TGTGCCAGCAGCCACAGGACCTCGTCTTATAATTCACCCCTCCACTTT	CASSHRTSSYNSPLHF